This T cell receptor (beta chain) is from a study of cytomegalovirus exposure and HLA in healthy donors. This clone showed up just a few times. Its specificity is not known. Primers included in the PCR were 60 Vbeta and 13 Jbeta primers. Data came from immunoSEQ multiplex PCR; TCRdb stores just in-frame clones and leaves some out. Of some 130,000 clones detected, approximately 70% appear once; the ten largest clones hold approximately 2%. General study points: Some V segments could not be told apart, so they were left out, TRBV6-2 and TRBV6-3 among them. For cytomegalovirus status, the classifier reportedly gave diagnoses with high specificity and sensitivity. A missense DCLRE1C variant was associated with V- and J-gene trimming of TCR beta chains in a later analysis, and an independent cohort replicated the association. Investigators reported 150 to 200 TCR beta chains as tied to cytomegalovirus.

CDR1 PRHDT and CDR2 FYEKMQ come from the germline V gene (reference sequence). V lost 1 base and J lost 4; bases outside the gene matches: 1. The CDR3 length is 14 residues. The clonotype originates from a woman between 55 and 75 years old in good health and CMV-seropositive. J is TRBJ2-5 and V is TRBV13, with TRBD1 identical over 9 bases. Sequenced: PBMCs. Here the CDR3 DNA reads TGTGCCAGCAGCTTAGACAGGGGGCGAGAGACCCAGTACTTC. It specifies CASSLDRGRETQYF.